This TCR beta chain was documented in a study of blood T cell repertoires in COVID-19. In the study overall: Collection of acute and convalescent COVID-19 samples took place in the United States, Italy and Spain.

This clone was recorded only once. CDR3 length equals 15 residues. Germline loops: CDR1 GTSNPN, CDR2 SVGIG (reference sequence). The V segment lost 3 bases and the J segment 3 bases; nucleotides outside the gene matches: 7. Authors' analysis steps: For nucleated cells, counts were estimated from reference gene primer amplification. Using immunoSEQ multiplex PCR, the repertoire was profiled, and TCRdb retains in-frame clones only, with some absent. For V, J and clone size, that table is used; D and trimming come from the DNA. Of approximately 70,000 clones listed, 85% to 90% are singletons. Sequencing was carried out using peripheral blood. The chain recombines TRBV30 with TRBJ1-5; 8 bases align to TRBD1. The receptor was isolated from a man aged 65-85 years with active or convalescent COVID-19. The CDR3 DNA reads as TGTGCCTGGAGGGTCCAGGGGGCCCCCAATCAGCCCCAGCATTTT. Translation gives CAWRVQGAPNQPQHF.